These 5 T cell receptor beta chains came from one sample sequenced in a study of blood T cell repertoires in COVID-19. Using immunoSEQ multiplex PCR, the repertoire was profiled, and TCRdb retains in-frame clones only, with some absent. The table shows approximately 110,000 clones, with 80% to 95% occurring only once. The material sequenced was peripheral blood. Receptors originate from a man aged 45-65 years with COVID-19, enrolled during active disease.

The genes are TRBV7-2 and TRBJ2-1, with 7 bases that match TRBD2. V shed 4 bases, J shed 5 bases, and the junction held 2 bases outside the gene matches. This CDR3 spans 13 amino acids. In germline, CDR1 is SGHTA, CDR2 FQGNSA. The CDR3 here is CASSSLADNEQFF. CDR3 DNA: TGTGCCAGCAGCTCCCTAGCGGACAATGAGCAGTTCTTC.

The chain couples TRBV18 to TRBJ2-5; TRBD2 agrees at 9 bases. The CDR3 is made up of 14 amino acids. Trimming took 3 bases from V and 5 from J; bases not matched to a gene: 4. Germline V gives CDR1 KGHSH, CDR2 LQKENI. This CDR3 reads CASSPVAGAETQYF. The CDR3 bases are TGTGCCAGCTCACCGGTAGCGGGAGCGGAGACCCAGTACTTC. Combining the CDR3 with reference TRBV18 and TRBJ2-5 gives the whole variable domain NAGVMQNPRHLVRRRGQEARLRCSPMKGHSHVYWYRQLPEEGLKFMVYLQKENIIDESGMPKERFSAEFPKEGPSILRIQQVVRGDSAAYFCASSPVAGAETQYFGPGTRLLVL.

The genes are TRBV4-2 and TRBJ1-6; tentatively, D is TRBD1 (5 bases). Germline lookup yields CDR1 LGHNA and CDR2 YNFKEQ. V lost 0 bases and J 10 bases, leaving 13 bases between the germline ends. The CDR3 totals 15 residues. CDR3 sequence reads: CASSQDSGLNSPLHF. The CDR3 DNA follows: TGTGCCAGCAGCCAAGATTCAGGGCTTAACTCACCCCTCCACTTT.

This rearrangement joins TRBV6-6 to TRBJ2-7; 10 bases agree with TRBD1. The ends lost 5 bases at V and 2 bases at J; junction bases unmatched: 3. The CDR3 runs 14 residues. CDR1 is MNHNY, CDR2 SVGAGI, per germline (reference sequence). CDR3 region: CASSRQGATYEQYV. The DNA for the CDR3 is TGTGCCAGCAGTCGACAGGGGGCCACCTACGAGCAGTACGTC.

This chain connects TRBV9 to TRBJ2-5; 7 bases match TRBD1. The ends lost 4 bases at V and 2 bases at J; junction bases unmatched: 2. The CDR3 spans 13 residues. CDR1 SGDLS and CDR2 YYNGEE come from the germline V gene. The CDR3 region is CASSPQGQETQYF. In DNA form, the CDR3 reads TGTGCCAGCAGCCCACAGGGGCAAGAGACCCAGTACTTC.